This T cell receptor (beta chain) was found in a study of a mutant IDH1 vaccine in newly diagnosed glioma. In the study overall: The first vaccination came 4-6 weeks after radiotherapy alone, or with temozolomide cycles. Previous care, which was radiotherapy, temozolomide, or both, most often involved both.

Turning to this clone: As yet, its antigen is unknown.

The CDR3 totals 15 residues. Germline values: CDR1 MNHEY, CDR2 SVGAGI. The ends were cut back, 0 bases at V and 0 bases at J, with 8 bases in the middle. The time point was: week 35, safety follow-up. Every vaccine dose comprised 300 ug of mutant IDH1 20-mer peptide plus topical imiquimod. Sequencing used immunoSEQ multiplex PCR; TCRdb keeps in-frame clones, though not all of them. The data show over 65,000 clones, roughly 83% seen once. Notes on the study in general: Of all patients, 93.3% showed vaccine-induced immune responses.

Sequenced material: PBMCs, taken from a glioma patient whose treatment included an IDH1 peptide vaccine. The J gene is TRBJ1-1, the V gene TRBV6-5; unclear D gene. This clonotype originated in a man in his late teens or twenties with glioma. CDR3 amino acids: CASSYSGLLNTEAFF. Here the CDR3 DNA reads TGTGCCAGCAGTTACTCCGGACTGTTGAACACTGAAGCTTTCTTT.